The sequence of this T cell receptor beta chain was determined in a study of blood T cell repertoires in COVID-19. This CDR3 has 15 amino acids. Per the germline V gene, CDR1 is SGHRS and CDR2 is YFSETQ. V dropped 4 bases and J dropped 4; count of bases not matched to a gene: 7. Only in-frame clones appear in the TCRdb table, and some are missing; sequencing was by immunoSEQ multiplex PCR. The table lists some 130,000 clones, roughly nine tenths of them singletons. Sequencing was performed on peripheral blood. This chain links TRBV5-1 with TRBJ2-1; TRBD2 aligns across 8 bases. The receptor was derived from a man aged 50-59 years with active COVID-19. The CDR3 reads CASSPIAGPYNEQFF. CDR3 nucleotide sequence: TGCGCCAGCAGCCCCATAGCGGGACCGTACAATGAGCAGTTCTTC.